The 25 T cell receptor beta chains given below trace back to one sample, sequenced in a study of cytomegalovirus exposure and HLA in healthy donors. The table came from immunoSEQ multiplex PCR; TCRdb's copy has only in-frame clones and leaves some out. The data show 150,000 or so clones, nearly 90% seen once. Sequencing used PBMCs. All receptors come from a woman under 30 in good health and CMV-seronegative.

The chain is built from TRBV6-5 and TRBJ1-3; 7 bases agree with TRBD1. Germline loops: CDR1 MNHEY, CDR2 SVGAGI. The length of the CDR3 is 15 residues. The V segment lost 4 bases and the J segment 1 base; nucleotides outside the gene matches: 4. The CDR3 sequence: CASSSDRASGNTIYF. As DNA, the CDR3 is TGTGCCAGCAGTTCCGACAGGGCTTCTGGAAACACCATATATTTT.

The CDR3 protein is CASSVGTEIYEQYF. The DNA for the CDR3 is TGTGCCAGCAGCGTAGGGACAGAGATCTACGAGCAGTACTTC. The J gene is TRBJ2-7, the V gene TRBV9; possible D gene TRBD1, 6 bases. The CDR3 has 14 amino acids. The germline gives CDR1 SGDLS, CDR2 YYNGEE. V gave up 0 bases and J gave up 3 bases, with 10 bases separating them.

The chain links TRBV5-1 to TRBJ1-6; possibly TRBD1 for D (5 bases). CDR1 is SGHRS and CDR2 is YFSETQ in the germline V gene. The V gene lost 4 bases and the J gene lost 6 bases, with 14 bases spanning the gap. The CDR3 has 15 residues. CDR3 in DNA: TGCGCCAGCAGCGGACCGGGGGGGAGTAATTCACCCCTCCACTTT. This encodes CASSGPGGSNSPLHF. Full variable domain (rest looked up from reference TRBV5-1 and TRBJ1-6): KAGVTQTPRYLIKTRGQQVTLSCSPISGHRSVSWYQQTPGQGLQFLFEYFSETQRNKGNFPGRFSGRQFSNSRSEMNVSTLELGDSALYLCASSGPGGSNSPLHFGNGTRLTVT.

This clone was observed a single time. The chain uses TRBV5-1 and TRBJ1-1, with a possible D match to TRBD1 (5 bases). V dropped 4 bases and J dropped 1 base, with 11 bases sitting between them. CDR3 size: 14 residues. Germline V lookup: CDR1 SGHRS, CDR2 YFSETQ. The CDR3 region is CASSGRTGNTEAFF. Here the CDR3 DNA reads TGCGCCAGCAGCGGACGAACAGGGAACACTGAAGCTTTCTTT.

V gene TRBV9 combines with J gene TRBJ2-7, with 7 bases aligning to TRBD1. There are 14 residues in the CDR3. Per germline, CDR1 SGDLS and CDR2 YYNGEE. V lost 3 bases, J lost 1 base, and 4 bases stayed unmatched. CDR3 region: CASSARQGSYEQYF. The CDR3 DNA sequence: TGTGCCAGCAGCGCTCGACAGGGATCCTACGAGCAGTACTTC.

The chain combines TRBV2 with TRBJ2-1; D remains unclear. There are 15 residues in the CDR3. V was clipped by 6 bases and J by 7 bases, with 19 bases between them. Germline-derived CDR1 and CDR2 are SNHLY and FYNNEI. CDR3 residues: CASRGSLGTANEQFF. CDR3 coding DNA: TGTGCCAGCAGGGGCAGTTTGGGCACGGCAAATGAGCAGTTCTTC.

The V and J genes are TRBV27 and TRBJ1-2, with D possibly matching TRBD1 (6 bases). Between the trimmed V and J ends, which lost 3 bases and 7 bases, there was a span of 12 bases. The CDR3 spans 13 residues. Germline CDR1 reads MNHEY; CDR2 reads SMNVEV (reference sequence). In DNA form, the CDR3 reads TGTGCCAGCAGTTTCCCAGGGGCTCGTGGCTACACCTTC. Translated: CASSFPGARGYTF.

V and J are TRBV5-4 and TRBJ2-5; 14 nucleotides match TRBD2. This CDR3 has 17 amino acids. The germline V gene encodes CDR1 SGHNT and CDR2 YYREEE (reference sequence). The trim removed 3 bases at V and 1 base at J, leaving 5 bases unmatched. CDR3 bases: TGTGCCAGCAGCTCCCTCGGACTAGCGGGGGGCCAAGAGACCCAGTACTTC. Translation gives CASSSLGLAGGQETQYF.

This clone has just one count. The gene calls are TRBV6-1 and TRBJ1-2; 10 nucleotides match TRBD1. Losses at the gene ends were 6 bases for V and 3 bases for J; bases not matched to a gene: 7. The germline CDR1 and CDR2 sequences are MNHNS and SASEGT. The CDR3 has 15 residues. Here the CDR3 reads CASSLTGGRDYGYTF. The CDR3 DNA is TGTGCCAGCAGCTTGACAGGGGGCAGAGACTATGGCTACACCTTC.

V usage is TRBV7-9 and J usage is TRBJ1-4; D is possibly TRBD1 (5 bases). V was trimmed by 5 bases and J by 3 bases, leaving 13 bases between them. The V gene's germline CDR1 is SEHNR and CDR2 FQNEAQ (reference sequence). This CDR3 spans 15 amino acids. CDR3 bases: TGTGCCAGCAGCGAAAGCGGGGGTCCTAATGAAAAACTGTTTTTT. Encoded protein: CASSESGGPNEKLFF.

The rearrangement links TRBV5-1 to TRBJ2-5; 8 bases are a match to TRBD2. CDR3 length: 19 residues. Trimming took 4 bases from V and 5 from J; bases not matched to a gene: 22. In germline, CDR1 is SGHRS, CDR2 YFSETQ. This chain's CDR3 is CASSTGSSAGGPSWETQYF. CDR3 in DNA: TGCGCCAGCAGCACCGGCTCTAGCGCGGGGGGCCCGTCTTGGGAGACCCAGTACTTC.

The V call is TRBV19, the J call TRBJ1-5; D uncertain. The V and J ends lost 2 bases and 3 bases respectively, with 11 bases between them. From germline, CDR1 is LNHDA and CDR2 SQIVND (reference sequence). The CDR3 covers 15 residues. This chain's CDR3 is CASSIPRGNNQPQHF. In nucleotides, the CDR3 is TGTGCCAGTAGTATACCAAGAGGGAACAATCAGCCCCAGCATTTT.

The chain combines TRBV6-5 with TRBJ2-7; weak D call: TRBD1 (5 bases). The length of the CDR3 is 15 residues. Trimming pared 0 bases from V and 3 bases from J, leaving 12 bases between. From germline, CDR1 is MNHEY and CDR2 SVGAGI. Here the CDR3 reads CASSYSGQGNYEQYF. CDR3 nucleotides: TGTGCCAGCAGTTACTCGGGGCAGGGAAACTACGAGCAGTACTTC.

The rearrangement joins TRBV10-3 to TRBJ1-3; the D is unclear. The germline gives CDR1 ENHRY, CDR2 SYGVKD. Between the trimmed V and J ends, which lost 6 bases and 2 bases, there was a span of 11 bases. The CDR3 loop spans 14 amino acids. The CDR3 loop reads CAIRSEYPGNTIYF. Written as DNA, the CDR3 is TGTGCCATCAGGTCAGAATATCCTGGAAACACCATATATTTT.

CDR3 residues: CASSEMGGNEKLFF. Here the CDR3 DNA reads TGCGCCAGCAGTGAGATGGGAGGAAATGAAAAACTGTTTTTT. This rearrangement joins TRBV10-2 to TRBJ1-4; D call uncertain. The CDR3 totals 14 residues. Trimming cost V 2 bases and J 5 bases, with 9 bases left between them. Germline CDR1 WSHSY, CDR2 SAAADI.

The V gene is TRBV10-3, the J gene TRBJ2-1; D might be TRBD1 (6 bases). The germline V gene encodes CDR1 ENHRY and CDR2 SYGVKD. V lost 5 bases to trimming and J lost 0 bases, with 11 bases between them. This CDR3 region has 15 residues. This CDR3 reads CAISRGQISYNEQFF. CDR3 DNA sequence: TGTGCCATCAGTAGGGGACAAATCTCCTACAATGAGCAGTTCTTC.

This sequence joins TRBV10-3 and TRBJ1-2, with 12 bases matching TRBD1. V was clipped by 5 bases and J by 8 bases; unmatched bases: 12. The CDR3 has 16 residues. The germline gives CDR1 ENHRY, CDR2 SYGVKD. CDR3 amino acids: CAISNPGQGARIGYTF. CDR3 nucleotide sequence: TGTGCCATCAGTAACCCGGGACAGGGGGCGCGGATCGGCTACACCTTC.

The chain joins TRBV13 to TRBJ1-5; TRBD1 matches 7 bases. The germline CDR1 and CDR2 sequences are PRHDT and FYEKMQ (reference sequence). CDR3 size: 14 residues. After removal of 2 bases from V and 5 bases from J, the junction contained 3 bases not matched to a gene. DNA for the CDR3: TGTGCCAGCAGCTTACAGGGGGGCCATCAGCCCCAGCATTTT. It translates to CASSLQGGHQPQHF.

This chain uses TRBV7-6 with TRBJ2-5; D possibly corresponds to TRBD2 (5 bases). Germline V gene data show CDR1 as SGHVS and CDR2 as FNYEAQ. Between the trimmed V and J ends, which lost 5 bases and 5 bases, there was a span of 6 bases. The CDR3 contains 11 residues. The CDR3 nucleotides read TGTGCCAGCAGCACTAGGGAGACCCAGTACTTC. Its protein product is CASSTRETQYF.

The rearrangement links TRBV14 to TRBJ2-1; a possible D gene is TRBD1 (6 bases). The germline CDR1 and CDR2 sequences are SGHDN and FVKESK. Trimming removed 1 base from V and 4 bases from J, with 11 bases in between. This CDR3 has 15 amino acids. The CDR3 is CASSQGGHIYNEQFF. Written as DNA, the CDR3 is TGTGCCAGCAGCCAAGGGGGACATATATACAATGAGCAGTTCTTC.

The chain carries TRBV2 and TRBJ2-3; D call uncertain. This CDR3 has 15 amino acids. The germline V gene encodes CDR1 SNHLY and CDR2 FYNNEI. V dropped 1 base and J dropped 1 base, with 9 bases sitting between them. The DNA of the CDR3 is TGTGCCAGCAGTGAAGGTTCCATCCGCACAGATACGCAGTATTTT. This translates into CASSEGSIRTDTQYF.

The chain recombines TRBV6-5 with TRBJ2-5; 7 nucleotides align to TRBD1. CDR1 is MNHEY and CDR2 is SVGAGI in the germline V gene. V was clipped by 0 bases and J by 9 bases; unmatched bases: 10. The CDR3 loop spans 15 amino acids. CDR3 DNA sequence: TGTGCCAGCAGTTACTCGATCGGCGCAGGACAGGCCCAGTACTTC. Translating gives CASSYSIGAGQAQYF.

V and J are TRBV10-3 and TRBJ1-1; 7 bases are shared with TRBD1. The J segment lost 0 bases and the V segment lost 0 bases, leaving 1 base of the junction unmatched. Germline CDR1 is ENHRY and CDR2 is SYGVKD. There are 15 residues in the CDR3. CDR3 region: CAISESGGLNTEAFF. CDR3 nucleotide sequence: TGTGCCATCAGTGAGTCAGGGGGCTTGAACACTGAAGCTTTCTTT.

The chain recombines TRBV19 with TRBJ1-2; D possibly corresponds to TRBD1 (5 bases). This CDR3 is 15 amino acids long. The germline V gene encodes CDR1 LNHDA and CDR2 SQIVND (reference sequence). The ends were cut back, 4 bases at V and 9 bases at J, with 21 bases in the middle. The CDR3 bases are TGTGCCAGTAGTAGCCTGGACACCTCTGTTTTGAGCTACACCTTC. Protein product: CASSSLDTSVLSYTF.

The V call is TRBV5-4, the J call TRBJ2-2, with D tentatively TRBD1 (5 bases). The CDR3 length is 13 residues. V was trimmed by 4 bases and J by 4 bases, leaving 8 bases between them. Germline assignment: CDR1 SGHNT and CDR2 YYREEE (reference sequence). DNA for the CDR3: TGTGCCAGCAGCACCGACAGCACCGGGGAGCTGTTTTTT. Encoded protein: CASSTDSTGELFF.